These 13 T cell receptor beta chains originate from one sample sequenced in a study of blood T cells in healthy people across ages. A second 7 to 11 cycle PCR used barcoded and J-beta primers. One entry per CDR3 protein results from TCRdb running MiXCR on the 5' RACE reads. The data show around 1,000,000 distinct CDR3 sequences, less than 45% seen once. Sample: blood. The receptors stem from a man aged 18 to 29 in good health.

Regarding this clonotype: Possible read error: a much larger clone is one base away. The J gene is TRBJ1-2, the V gene TRBV29-1, with TRBD1 matching over 7 bases. Per germline, CDR1 SQVTM and CDR2 ANQGSEA. This CDR3 comprises 12 residues. The CDR3 DNA sequence: TGCAACGTTGGATGGGACAGCTATGGCTACACCTTC. It encodes CNVGWDSYGYTF.

The rearrangement uses TRBV6-6 and TRBJ2-3; TRBD2 matches 9 bases. The CDR3 consists of 17 residues. Germline loops: CDR1 MNHNY, CDR2 SVGAGI (reference sequence). V trimming: 7 bases; J trimming: 2 bases; junction bases outside the gene matches: 13. CDR3 DNA sequence: TGTGCCAGCACCCTCGCCCAGCGGGGGGCATACACAGATACGCAGTATTTT. Its protein product is CASTLAQRGAYTDTQYF.

In this sample, this clonotype turned up a few times. V gene TRBV7-9 combines with J gene TRBJ1-2, with D hard to call. The CDR3 totals 13 residues. The germline V gene encodes CDR1 SEHNR and CDR2 FQNEAQ (reference sequence). V was pared by 5 bases and J by 5 bases, with 12 bases between. The CDR3 here is CASSPYERYGYTF. The CDR3 DNA reads TGTGCCAGCAGCCCCTACGAAAGATATGGCTACACCTTC.

In the case of this clonotype: A much more abundant neighbour one base away suggests this may be a read error. The J gene is TRBJ2-4, the V gene TRBV29-1; TRBD1 might be the D (8 bases). The last part of the DNA fits TRBJ2-7 better; the J call may be wrong. In germline, CDR1 is SQVTM, CDR2 ANQGSEA. The CDR3 has 13 amino acids. This chain's CDR3 is CSIDDRGGYEQYF. The CDR3 DNA is TGCAGCATTGATGACAGGGGAGGGTACGAGCAGTACTTC.

This clonotype has a handful of counts. The J gene is TRBJ1-1, the V gene TRBV12-3 or TRBV12-4; D unclear. This CDR3 has 12 amino acids. The V gene lost 9 bases and the J gene lost 2 bases, with 10 bases spanning the gap. CDR3 DNA: TGTGCCAGAGCTCCATTAAACACTGAAGCTTTCTTT. Its protein is CARAPLNTEAFF.

About this clonotype itself: An end of the junction does not agree with germline; a read error may underlie this. V gene TRBV7-2 combines with J gene TRBJ2-3; possibly TRBD2 for D (6 bases). In germline, CDR1 is SGHTA, CDR2 FQGNSA. The CDR3 is made up of 14 amino acids. CDR3 in amino acids: CAGSFGLTADTQYF. CDR3 bases: TGTGCCGGCAGCTTCGGACTAACAGCAGATACGCAGTATTTT.

This clonotype was found once. The chain uses TRBV5-1 and TRBJ2-1; D gene unclear. Trimming shortened V by 3 bases and J by 7 bases, and 23 bases separated the two germline ends. This CDR3 is built from 17 residues. CDR1 SGHRS and CDR2 YFSETQ come from the germline V gene. CDR3 loop: CASSSTVAGADPNEQFF. The CDR3 DNA reads TGCGCCAGCAGCTCCACGGTGGCAGGCGCCGATCCGAATGAGCAGTTCTTC.

The chain joins TRBV7-2 to TRBJ2-1; 9 bases align to TRBD2. The V gene's germline CDR1 is SGHTA and CDR2 FQGNSA. V trimming: 2 bases; J trimming: 9 bases; junction bases outside the gene matches: 11. The CDR3 consists of 16 residues. In nucleotides, the CDR3 is TGTGCCAGCAGCTTAAAAGGGGGCCCAGCGGGGGGTGAGCAGTTCTTC. Translating it yields CASSLKGGPAGGEQFF.

This clonotype was picked up a small number of times. A junction boundary mismatches the germline segment, possibly from a read error. This sequence joins TRBV7-2 and TRBJ2-7; tentatively, D is TRBD2 (5 bases). This CDR3 is built from 15 residues. The germline gives CDR1 SGHTA, CDR2 FQGNSA. The CDR3 nucleotides read TGTGCCAACAGCTTAGAGGGCGAATACTCCTACGAGCAGTACTTC. Translated: CANSLEGEYSYEQYF. Drawing the rest from reference TRBV7-2 and TRBJ2-7, the complete variable domain is GAGVSQSPSNKVTEKGKDVELRCDPISGHTALYWYRQSLGQGLEFLIYFQGNSAPDKSGLPSDRFSAERTGGSVSTLTIQRTQQEDSAVYLCANSLEGEYSYEQYFGPGTRLTVT.

The chain joins TRBV4-2 to TRBJ2-5; unclear D gene. This CDR3 has 15 amino acids. V dropped 0 bases and J dropped 10 bases, with 18 bases sitting between them. Germline CDR1 and CDR2: LGHNA and YNFKEQ. The CDR3 DNA follows: TGTGCCAGCAGCCAAGACCCTAGTCAGGTTCTCCTCCAGTACTTC. Amino acids: CASSQDPSQVLLQYF.

This clonotype occurred many times. The rearrangement links TRBV12-3 or TRBV12-4 to TRBJ1-5; a possible D gene is TRBD1 (5 bases). V was clipped by 3 bases and J by 2 bases, with 11 bases between them. The CDR3 runs to 15 residues. Here the CDR3 reads CASSLGGWGNQPQHF. Written as DNA, the CDR3 is TGTGCCAGCAGTTTGGGGGGGTGGGGCAATCAGCCCCAGCATTTT.

This clonotype was picked up a small number of times. V usage is TRBV5-1 and J usage is TRBJ2-1; TRBD1 might be the D (6 bases). Germline CDR1 SGHRS, CDR2 YFSETQ. Trimming took 4 bases from V and 13 from J, leaving 15 bases between them. The CDR3 runs to 12 residues. The CDR3 DNA is TGCGCCAGCAGCACGGGACAAAAGGACCAGTTCTTC. Protein product: CASSTGQKDQFF.

This chain links TRBV4-1 with TRBJ2-5; 9 nucleotides line up with TRBD1. CDR3 length: 16 amino acids. Per the germline V gene, CDR1 is MGHRA and CDR2 is YSYEKL. The V gene end was trimmed by 7 bases and the J gene end by 11 bases; junction bases not matched to a gene: 20. In DNA form, the CDR3 reads TGCGCCAGCACCCGCCCCCGGGACAGGGCCTACAATGAGCAGTACTTC. The encoded protein is CASTRPRDRAYNEQYF.